The clone carrying this T cell receptor beta chain was counted only a few times. Antigen specificity is unknown. Germline V gene sequence: CDR1 SGHRS, CDR2 YFSETQ. V was clipped by 1 base and J by 5 bases, with 12 bases between them. The CDR3 covers 15 residues. RNA extraction and reverse transcription yielded cDNA as sequencing template. Profiled with immunoSEQ multiplex PCR; TCRdb holds only in-frame clones, not every one. This table holds 95,000 to 110,000 clones, around 60% found once. The sample belongs to a study of CD8+ T cells in alopecia areata. Study findings and constraints: Scalp samples also contribute reads from the resident alphabeta T cells found in normal skin. Researchers report lesional scalp, most notably alopecia totalis/universalis, outstripped normal scalp in clonality.

The authors sorted CD4+ and CD8+ T cells from PBMCs. The specimen was CD4+ T cells sorted from blood. This TCR came from a human donor in good health. The gene calls are TRBV5-1 and TRBJ1-4; weak D call: TRBD1 (6 bases). For the CDR3, the DNA is TGCGCCAGCAGCTTGATTCAGGGGTCCAATGAAAAACTGTTTTTT. Translation gives CASSLIQGSNEKLFF.